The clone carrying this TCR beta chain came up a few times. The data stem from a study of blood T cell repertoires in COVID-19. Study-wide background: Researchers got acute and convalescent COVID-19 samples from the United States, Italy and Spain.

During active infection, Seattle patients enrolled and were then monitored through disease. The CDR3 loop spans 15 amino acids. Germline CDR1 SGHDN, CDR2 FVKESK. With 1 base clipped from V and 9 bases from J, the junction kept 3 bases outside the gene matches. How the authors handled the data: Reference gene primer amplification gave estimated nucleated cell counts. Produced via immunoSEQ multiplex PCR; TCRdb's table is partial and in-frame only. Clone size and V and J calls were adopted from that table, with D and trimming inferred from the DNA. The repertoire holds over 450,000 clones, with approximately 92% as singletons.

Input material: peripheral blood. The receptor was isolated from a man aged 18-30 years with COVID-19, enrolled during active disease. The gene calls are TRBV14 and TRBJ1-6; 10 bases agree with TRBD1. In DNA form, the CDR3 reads TGTGCCAGCAGCCAAGTCGGGACAGGGGCTTCACCCCTCCACTTT. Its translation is CASSQVGTGASPLHF.